The 31 T cell receptor beta chains in this list originate from one sample, sequenced in a study of regulatory T cells in long-lasting Graves disease. Documented time point: persistent/refractory GD, antithyroid drugs over 5 years with positive TRAb. From PBMCs, RNA was extracted and then used to make the TCR library. In building TCR beta libraries, iRepertoire HTBI primers were used together with Arm-PCR of CDR3 regions. TCRdb passed the multiplex PCR reads through MiXCR, listing each CDR3 protein once. This table has some 300,000 distinct CDR3 sequences, around a fifth appearing once. Specimen: peripheral blood mononuclear cells (PBMCs), collected when the disease was refractory, from a patient treated with antithyroid drugs. The receptors shown here come from a female donor with Graves disease.

This clonotype has at least ten counts. The chain recombines TRBV28 with TRBJ1-5; D might be TRBD1 (5 bases). The germline V and J ends were trimmed by 4 bases and 2 bases, with 9 bases remaining between them. CDR3 length equals 14 residues. Germline values: CDR1 MDHEN, CDR2 SYDVKM. The CDR3 spells CASSSPQGNQPQHF. The DNA of the CDR3 is TGTGCCAGCAGTTCCCCACAGGGCAATCAGCCCCAGCATTTT.

This clonotype came up many times. The V and J genes are TRBV6-1 and TRBJ2-7; 9 nucleotides agree with TRBD1. Germline V gene lookup returns CDR1 MNHNS and CDR2 SASEGT. V gave up 6 bases and J gave up 2 bases; unmatched junction bases: 5. The CDR3 totals 14 residues. CDR3 DNA sequence: TGTGCCAGCAGCAAACAGGGGGCAACCTACGAGCAGTACTTC. Protein: CASSKQGATYEQYF.

This clonotype occurred many times. The chain employs TRBV11-1 and TRBJ2-5, with D possibly TRBD2 on 5 matching bases. The ends were cut back, 5 bases at V and 2 bases at J, with 12 bases in the middle. The germline CDR1 and CDR2 sequences are SGHAT and FQDESV (reference sequence). The CDR3 consists of 14 residues. CDR3 protein: CASSTSRTQETQYF. The CDR3 DNA reads as TGTGCCAGCAGCACCTCCAGGACTCAAGAGACCCAGTACTTC.

This clonotype was picked up a small number of times. The chain is built from TRBV24-1 and TRBJ2-1; a possible D gene is TRBD1 (6 bases). CDR3 length equals 16 residues. CDR1 and CDR2 (germline): KGHDR, SFDVKD. For the CDR3, the DNA is TGTGCAACGAGGCCCGGCCCCGGGACACGGAACAATGAGCAGTTCTTC. Residues: CATRPGPGTRNNEQFF.

J is TRBJ1-1 and V is TRBV9; maybe TRBD1 (5 bases). The V end lost 4 bases, the J end lost 0 bases, and 22 bases lay between the germline ends. CDR3 length equals 18 residues. From germline, CDR1 is SGDLS and CDR2 YYNGEE. The CDR3: CASSSPGTGGSLNTEAFF. The CDR3, as DNA: TGTGCCAGCAGCAGTCCCGGGACCGGAGGTAGTTTGAACACTGAAGCTTTCTTT.

The chain carries TRBV7-9 and TRBJ2-2; 12 positions match TRBD2. This CDR3 has 15 residues. V shed 5 bases and J 12 bases; nucleotides not matched to a gene: 10. Per the germline V gene, CDR1 is SEHNR and CDR2 is FQNEAQ (reference sequence). The CDR3 reads CASSASGRDTPKLFF. The CDR3 coding sequence is TGTGCCAGCAGCGCTAGCGGGAGGGACACTCCGAAGCTGTTTTTT.

This clonotype was counted ten times or more. CDR3 DNA sequence: TGTGCCAGCAGTCCGACGGTGAACACTGAAGCTTTCTTT. Encoded protein: CASSPTVNTEAFF. The chain joins TRBV28 to TRBJ1-1; D is unclear. Per the germline V gene, CDR1 is MDHEN and CDR2 is SYDVKM. This CDR3 spans 13 amino acids. V was clipped by 5 bases and J by 0 bases, with 7 bases between them.

This clonotype has ten or more counts. The rearrangement uses TRBV6-5 and TRBJ2-7, with TRBD1 matching 7 bases. There are 16 residues in the CDR3. Unmatched junction bases numbered 9, after V lost 2 bases and J lost 2 bases. CDR1 is MNHEY and CDR2 is SVGAGI in the germline V gene. CDR3 protein: CASSYAWRQGPYEQYF. CDR3 sequence (DNA): TGTGCCAGCAGTTACGCTTGGAGACAGGGTCCCTACGAGCAGTACTTC.

Concerning this clonotype itself: One end of the junction fails to match germline, which may point to a read error. This chain uses TRBV20-1 with TRBJ1-5, with a weak D call TRBD1 (5 bases). The CDR3 runs 14 residues. Germline loops: CDR1 DFQATT, CDR2 SNEGSKA (reference sequence). The chain's CDR3 is CSTSSPGRLRAQHF. CDR3 nucleotide sequence: TGCAGTACTAGCAGTCCAGGGAGACTTCGAGCCCAGCATTTT.

The J gene is TRBJ2-2, the V gene TRBV7-9; 8 bases map to TRBD1. This CDR3 is built from 17 residues. Germline V gives CDR1 SEHNR, CDR2 FQNEAQ (reference sequence). Trimming at V came to 8 bases and at J to 5 bases, leaving 16 bases not matched to a gene. CDR3: CASRGSEDRVGTGELFF. CDR3 bases: TGTGCCAGCCGTGGGTCGGAGGACAGGGTTGGAACCGGGGAGCTGTTTTTT. The full variable domain, its missing parts supplied by reference TRBV7-9 and TRBJ2-2, is DTGVSQNPRHKITKRGQNVTFRCDPISEHNRLYWYRQTLGQGPEFLTYFQNEAQLEKSRLLSDRFSAERPKGSFSTLEIQRTEQGDSAMYLCASRGSEDRVGTGELFFGEGSRLTVL.

Worth noting for this clonotype: The likely explanation is a read error, given a far larger clone one base away. It is likely a read error, because the conserved phenylalanine at the end of the CDR3 is missing. The chain has TRBV6-2 or TRBV6-3 and TRBJ2-7; 10 nucleotides line up with TRBD2. Trimming removed 11 bases from V and 2 bases from J; junction bases left unmatched: 6. This CDR3 has 13 residues. CDR1 and CDR2 from the germline V gene are MNHEY and SVGEGT. The CDR3 sequence: CAVASGRTYEQYS. The CDR3 DNA sequence: TGTGCCGTAGCTAGCGGGAGAACCTACGAGCAGTACTCC.

This chain joins TRBV7-2 and TRBJ1-2; D uncertain. Germline CDR1 SGHTA, CDR2 FQGNSA. V was shortened by 5 bases and J by 0 bases, with 10 bases between the two germline ends. The CDR3 runs to 14 residues. CDR3: CASSPYSANYGYTF. The CDR3 DNA is TGTGCCAGCAGCCCTTACAGTGCTAACTATGGCTACACCTTC.

In its sample, this clonotype was seen many times. The gene calls are TRBV11-2 and TRBJ1-2; possible D gene TRBD1, 5 bases. This CDR3 has 14 residues. Trimming removed 4 bases from V and 6 bases from J, with 15 bases in between. CDR1 and CDR2 from the germline V gene are SGHAT and FQNNGV. The CDR3 sequence: CASSWQESQDGYTF. The CDR3, as DNA: TGTGCCAGCAGCTGGCAGGAATCACAGGATGGCTACACCTTC.

This clonotype was picked up many times. One end of the junction does not line up with germline, which may come from a read error. This chain connects TRBV15 to TRBJ1-4; D not certain. The CDR3 sequence is 12 residues long. Germline V CDR1 and CDR2: LNHNV, YYDKDF (reference sequence). This CDR3 reads CATSRDQEVARF. The CDR3 DNA reads TGTGCCACCAGCAGAGATCAGGAGGTTGCGCGCTTT.

The V call is TRBV7-9, the J call TRBJ2-7, with D perhaps TRBD2 (5 bases). Trimming pared 0 bases from V and 4 bases from J, leaving 10 bases between. The CDR3 extends over 14 amino acids. Germline V gene data show CDR1 as SEHNR and CDR2 as FQNEAQ (reference sequence). The CDR3 DNA sequence: TGTGCCAGCAGCTTAGCGGGAGTCGGATACGAGCAGTACTTC. Translation gives CASSLAGVGYEQYF.

In its sample, this clonotype was seen a few times. V usage is TRBV12-3 or TRBV12-4 and J usage is TRBJ2-3, with TRBD2 identical over 7 bases. The CDR3 is 16 amino acids. V shed 2 bases, J shed 7 bases, and the junction held 12 bases outside the gene matches. CDR3 in DNA: TGTGCCAGCAGTTTATCGTCTAGCGGAGGTTCGAATACGCAGTATTTT. Residues: CASSLSSSGGSNTQYF.

The table lists this clonotype with many counts. This chain joins TRBV7-2 and TRBJ2-5; possibly TRBD2 for D (6 bases). CDR3 length equals 15 residues. V was pared by 5 bases and J by 5 bases, with 18 bases between. Germline CDR1 and CDR2: SGHTA and FQGNSA. CDR3 region: CASSLGTAGPETQYF. CDR3 DNA: TGTGCCAGCAGCCTAGGAACAGCGGGCCCGGAGACCCAGTACTTC.

This clonotype has ten or more counts. The chain combines TRBV28 with TRBJ1-5, with D tentatively TRBD1 (6 bases). V was trimmed by 8 bases and J by 4 bases, leaving 18 bases between them. CDR3 length: 15 amino acids. Germline V lookup: CDR1 MDHEN, CDR2 SYDVKM. DNA for the CDR3: TGTGCCAGCCGGCACCAGGGTAGGGGGAATCAGCCCCAGCATTTT. It encodes CASRHQGRGNQPQHF.

This clonotype was picked up many times. As DNA, the CDR3 is TGTGCCAGCAGCGTAGGCACAGGGGAATTTTACGAGCAGTACTTC. Amino acids: CASSVGTGEFYEQYF. The chain recombines TRBV9 with TRBJ2-7; TRBD1 aligns across 7 bases. After removal of 0 bases from V and 4 bases from J, the junction contained 7 bases not matched to a gene. The CDR3 spans 15 residues. The germline V gene has CDR1 SGDLS and CDR2 YYNGEE.

V usage is TRBV2 and J usage is TRBJ2-7; D is undetermined. This CDR3 spans 14 amino acids. Between the trimmed V and J ends, which lost 5 bases and 3 bases, there was a span of 14 bases. Germline V gene data show CDR1 as SNHLY and CDR2 as FYNNEI. The CDR3 protein is CASSPRTVDYEQYF. The CDR3 region has the DNA TGTGCCAGCAGTCCACGGACGGTGGACTACGAGCAGTACTTC.

This clonotype has a count of ten or more. J is TRBJ2-5 and V is TRBV24-1, with 9 nucleotides matching TRBD1. CDR3 length: 15 residues. The trim removed 4 bases at V and 5 bases at J, leaving 7 bases unmatched. Germline CDR1 reads KGHDR; CDR2 reads SFDVKD. The CDR3 loop reads CATSELQGAGETQYF. Here the CDR3 DNA reads TGTGCCACCAGTGAATTACAGGGGGCGGGGGAGACCCAGTACTTC.

The CDR3 here is CASSEDVGGTIYF. The CDR3 nucleotides read TGTGCCAGCAGTGAGGACGTGGGAGGCACCATATATTTT. This chain links TRBV6-2 or TRBV6-3 with TRBJ1-3; D gene ambiguous. Germline assignment: CDR1 MNHEY and CDR2 SVGEGT. This CDR3 has 13 amino acids. V was pared by 5 bases and J by 9 bases, with 14 bases between.

In this sample, this clonotype turned up a few times. The chain uses TRBV19 and TRBJ2-7, with D maybe TRBD2 (5 bases). CDR3 size: 13 residues. V was clipped by 5 bases and J by 4 bases, with 12 bases between them. From germline, CDR1 is LNHDA and CDR2 SQIVND (reference sequence). The CDR3 sequence is CASSHPAAYEQYF. CDR3 in DNA: TGTGCCAGTAGTCACCCAGCGGCTTACGAGCAGTACTTC.

V usage is TRBV7-8 and J usage is TRBJ2-7, with D maybe TRBD2 (5 bases). The germline CDR1 and CDR2 sequences are SGHVS and FQNEAQ. CDR3 length: 16 residues. V was shortened by 1 base and J by 3 bases, with 16 bases between the two germline ends. The CDR3 region is CASSLGAGSPLYEQYF. CDR3 nucleotide sequence: TGTGCCAGCAGCTTAGGGGCGGGTAGCCCCCTCTACGAGCAGTACTTC.

This clonotype has a count of ten or more. This sequence joins TRBV5-1 and TRBJ1-1; 7 positions match TRBD1. From germline, CDR1 is SGHRS and CDR2 YFSETQ. This CDR3 is built from 15 residues. J was trimmed by 0 bases and V by 4 bases; bases with no gene match: 6. CDR3: CASSPRDSLNTEAFF. The CDR3 nucleotides are TGCGCCAGCAGCCCTCGGGACAGCCTGAACACTGAAGCTTTCTTT. Full variable domain (rest looked up from reference TRBV5-1 and TRBJ1-1): KAGVTQTPRYLIKTRGQQVTLSCSPISGHRSVSWYQQTPGQGLQFLFEYFSETQRNKGNFPGRFSGRQFSNSRSEMNVSTLELGDSALYLCASSPRDSLNTEAFFGQGTRLTVV.

The chain joins TRBV18 to TRBJ1-3, with a weak D call TRBD1 (6 bases). This CDR3 spans 16 amino acids. Trimming took off 2 bases at V and 2 bases at J, with 13 bases between the two ends. Per the germline V gene, CDR1 is KGHSH and CDR2 is LQKENI. This CDR3 is CASSPGTTGTGNTIYF. The CDR3 DNA reads as TGTGCCAGCTCACCAGGGACAACCGGGACTGGAAACACCATATATTTT.

V gene TRBV7-9 combines with J gene TRBJ2-2; 10 nucleotides match TRBD2. The CDR3 has 15 residues. Germline V gene sequence: CDR1 SEHNR, CDR2 FQNEAQ (reference sequence). With 3 bases clipped from V and 8 bases from J, the junction kept 6 bases outside the gene matches. The CDR3 sequence: CASSFLAGENGELFF. The CDR3 nucleotides are TGTGCCAGCAGCTTTCTAGCGGGAGAGAATGGGGAGCTGTTTTTT.

This clonotype was seen many times. The chain uses TRBV6-1 and TRBJ2-7, with 15 bases matching TRBD2. This CDR3 spans 14 amino acids. CDR1 MNHNS and CDR2 SASEGT come from the germline V gene. Trimming removed 8 bases from V and 4 bases from J; junction bases left unmatched: 3. In nucleotides, the CDR3 is TGTGCCAGCCAGGGACTAGCGGGAGGATACGAGCAGTACTTC. Its protein is CASQGLAGGYEQYF.

This clonotype was seen once. An end of the junction does not agree with germline; a read error may underlie this. The J gene is TRBJ1-3, the V gene TRBV6-2 or TRBV6-3; D is unresolved. This CDR3 is 15 amino acids long. Per germline, CDR1 MNHEY and CDR2 SVGEGT. CDR3 sequence: CASSSDGSSRNTIYF. The CDR3 DNA is TGTGCCAGCAGTTCCGACGGTTCCTCTAGAAACACCATATATTTT.

This clonotype has ten or more counts. Germline and junction disagree at one end, which may indicate a read error. The chain combines TRBV7-9 with TRBJ1-1; D is uncertain. This CDR3 contains 13 residues. Germline values: CDR1 SEHNR, CDR2 FQNEAQ (reference sequence). In DNA, the CDR3 is TGCGCCAGCAGCCCCCCCGGCGGCACTGAAGCTTTCTTT. Translating it yields CASSPPGGTEAFF.

This clonotype was seen many times. The chain links TRBV7-9 to TRBJ1-2; 8 bases agree with TRBD1. Germline CDR1 reads SEHNR; CDR2 reads FQNEAQ (reference sequence). The CDR3 has 14 residues. After removal of 5 bases from V and 5 bases from J, the junction contained 7 bases not matched to a gene. The CDR3 bases are TGTGCCAGCAGCCCAAGGGACAGGCCTTATGGCTACACCTTC. It translates to CASSPRDRPYGYTF.